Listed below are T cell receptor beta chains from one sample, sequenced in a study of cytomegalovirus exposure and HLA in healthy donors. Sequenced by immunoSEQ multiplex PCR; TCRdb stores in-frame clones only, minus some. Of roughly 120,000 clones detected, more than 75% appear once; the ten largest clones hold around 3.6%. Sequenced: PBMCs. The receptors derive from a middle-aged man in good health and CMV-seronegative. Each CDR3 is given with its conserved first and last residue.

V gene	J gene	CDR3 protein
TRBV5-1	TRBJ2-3	CASSLGGSGVTDTQYF
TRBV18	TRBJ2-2	CASSPWGTGTSGNTGELFF
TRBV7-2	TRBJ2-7	CASSFSSGLATYEQYF
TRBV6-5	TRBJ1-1	CASSPPDYATEAFF
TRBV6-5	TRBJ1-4	CASSPLGGGIEKLFF
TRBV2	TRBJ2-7	CASRAQGYPYEQYF
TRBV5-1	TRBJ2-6	CASSFGDRIFSGANVLTF
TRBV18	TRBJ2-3	CASSGAASGATQYF
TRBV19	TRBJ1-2	CASLGQGTSNYGYTF
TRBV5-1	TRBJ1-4	CASSSSGTGINEKLFF
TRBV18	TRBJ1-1	CASSRSWDTEAFF
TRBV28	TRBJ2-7	CASSLSGTGGSYEQYF
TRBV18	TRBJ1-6	CASSPNTGTGSSPLHF
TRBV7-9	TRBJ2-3	CASSPRTSGGTDTQYF
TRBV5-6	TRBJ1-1	CASSLEGLNTEAFF
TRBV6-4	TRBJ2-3	CASSRTSGGTDTQYF
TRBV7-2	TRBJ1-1	CASSLRDRNTEAFF
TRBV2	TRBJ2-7	CAYLLDRSEVGYEQYF